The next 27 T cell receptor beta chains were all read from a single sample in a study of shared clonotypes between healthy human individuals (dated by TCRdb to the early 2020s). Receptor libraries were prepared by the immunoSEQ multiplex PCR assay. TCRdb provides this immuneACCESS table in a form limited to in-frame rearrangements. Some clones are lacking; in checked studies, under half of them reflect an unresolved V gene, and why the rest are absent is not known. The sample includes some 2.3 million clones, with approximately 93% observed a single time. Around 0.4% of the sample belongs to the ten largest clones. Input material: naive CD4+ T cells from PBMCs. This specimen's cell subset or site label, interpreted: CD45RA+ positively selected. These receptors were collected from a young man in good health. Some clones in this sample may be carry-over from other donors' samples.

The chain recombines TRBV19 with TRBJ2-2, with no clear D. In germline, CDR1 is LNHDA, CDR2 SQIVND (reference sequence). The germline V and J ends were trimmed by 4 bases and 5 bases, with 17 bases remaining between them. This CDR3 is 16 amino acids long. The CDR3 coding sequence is TGTGCCAGTAGTAATTATCGACGGTATGGGACCGGGGAGCTGTTTTTT. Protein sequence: CASSNYRRYGTGELFF. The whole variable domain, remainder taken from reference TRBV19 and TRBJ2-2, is DGGITQSPKYLFRKEGQNVTLSCEQNLNHDAMYWYRQDPGQGLRLIYYSQIVNDFQKGDIAEGYSVSREKKESFPLTVTSAQKNPTAFYLCASSNYRRYGTGELFFGEGSRLTVL.

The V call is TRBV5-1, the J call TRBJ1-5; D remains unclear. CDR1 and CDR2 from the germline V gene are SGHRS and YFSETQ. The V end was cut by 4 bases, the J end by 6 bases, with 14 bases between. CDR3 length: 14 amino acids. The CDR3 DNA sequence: TGCGCCAGCAGCACCGGGCCCGAGGGTCAGCCCCAGCATTTT. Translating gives CASSTGPEGQPQHF. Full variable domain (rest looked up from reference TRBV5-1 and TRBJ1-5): KAGVTQTPRYLIKTRGQQVTLSCSPISGHRSVSWYQQTPGQGLQFLFEYFSETQRNKGNFPGRFSGRQFSNSRSEMNVSTLELGDSALYLCASSTGPEGQPQHFGDGTRLSIL.

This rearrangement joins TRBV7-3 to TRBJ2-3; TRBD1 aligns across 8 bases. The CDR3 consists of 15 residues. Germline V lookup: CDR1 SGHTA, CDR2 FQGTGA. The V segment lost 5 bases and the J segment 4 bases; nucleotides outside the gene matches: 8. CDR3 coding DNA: TGTGCCAGCAGCCGGACAGGGAATATAGCAGATACGCAGTATTTT. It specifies CASSRTGNIADTQYF.

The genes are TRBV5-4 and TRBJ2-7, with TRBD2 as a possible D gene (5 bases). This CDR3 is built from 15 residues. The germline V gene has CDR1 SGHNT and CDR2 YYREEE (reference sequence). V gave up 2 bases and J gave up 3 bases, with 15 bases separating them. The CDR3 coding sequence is TGTGCCAGCAGCTTTGTGGGAGCCCCCGACTACGAGCAGTACTTC. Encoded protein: CASSFVGAPDYEQYF.

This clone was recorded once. In nucleotides, the CDR3 is TGCGCCAGCAGCCAAGATCAGGTTACTACTACCTACGAGCAGTACTTC. Its translation is CASSQDQVTTTYEQYF. The rearrangement links TRBV4-1 to TRBJ2-7; D gene uncertain. Germline assignment: CDR1 MGHRA and CDR2 YSYEKL. V was cut by 0 bases and J by 2 bases, with 14 bases left in between. The CDR3 runs to 16 residues.

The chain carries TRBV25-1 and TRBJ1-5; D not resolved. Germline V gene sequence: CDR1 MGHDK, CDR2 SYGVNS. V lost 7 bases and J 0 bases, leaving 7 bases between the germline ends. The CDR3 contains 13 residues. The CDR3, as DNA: TGTGCCAGCACGAAAGATAGCAATCAGCCCCAGCATTTT. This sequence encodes CASTKDSNQPQHF.

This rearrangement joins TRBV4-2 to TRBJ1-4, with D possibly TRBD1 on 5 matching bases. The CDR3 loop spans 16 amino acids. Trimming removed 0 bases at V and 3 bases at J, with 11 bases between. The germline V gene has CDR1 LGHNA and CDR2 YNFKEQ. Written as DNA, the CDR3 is TGTGCCAGCAGCCAAGATCGTAGACAGTCTAATGAAAAACTGTTTTTT. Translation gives CASSQDRRQSNEKLFF.

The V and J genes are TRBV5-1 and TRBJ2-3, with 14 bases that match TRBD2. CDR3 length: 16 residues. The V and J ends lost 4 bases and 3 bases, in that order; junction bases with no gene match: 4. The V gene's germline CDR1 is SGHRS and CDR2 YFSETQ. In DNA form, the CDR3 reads TGCGCCAGCAGCGAGGGACTAGCGGGAGCGACAGATACGCAGTATTTT. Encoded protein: CASSEGLAGATDTQYF.

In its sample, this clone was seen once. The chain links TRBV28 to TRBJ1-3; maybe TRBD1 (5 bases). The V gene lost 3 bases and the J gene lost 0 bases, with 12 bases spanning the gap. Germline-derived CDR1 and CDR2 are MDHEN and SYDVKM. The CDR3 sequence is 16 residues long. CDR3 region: CASSFPQAYSGNTIYF. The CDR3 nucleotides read TGTGCCAGCAGTTTCCCACAGGCCTACTCTGGAAACACCATATATTTT.

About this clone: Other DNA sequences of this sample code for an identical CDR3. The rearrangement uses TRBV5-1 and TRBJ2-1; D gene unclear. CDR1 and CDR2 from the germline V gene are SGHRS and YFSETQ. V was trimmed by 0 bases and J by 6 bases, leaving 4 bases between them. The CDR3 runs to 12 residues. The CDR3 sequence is CASSLDRNEQFF. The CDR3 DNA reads TGCGCCAGCAGCTTGGATCGCAATGAGCAGTTCTTC.

The DNA for the CDR3 is TGTGCCAGCAGCTGGGTAGGGTCCGGGAAACTGTTTTTT. Its protein is CASSWVGSGKLFF. This chain uses TRBV5-6 with TRBJ1-4; D is uncertain. V dropped 3 bases and J dropped 11 bases, with 14 bases sitting between them. CDR1 is SGHDT, CDR2 YYEEEE, per germline. This CDR3 comprises 13 residues.

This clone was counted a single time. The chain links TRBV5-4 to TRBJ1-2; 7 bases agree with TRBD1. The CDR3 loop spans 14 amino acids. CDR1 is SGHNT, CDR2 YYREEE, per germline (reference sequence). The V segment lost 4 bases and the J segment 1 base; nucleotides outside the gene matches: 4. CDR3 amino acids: CASSGNRGNYGYTF. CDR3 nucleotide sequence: TGTGCCAGCAGCGGGAACAGGGGTAACTATGGCTACACCTTC.

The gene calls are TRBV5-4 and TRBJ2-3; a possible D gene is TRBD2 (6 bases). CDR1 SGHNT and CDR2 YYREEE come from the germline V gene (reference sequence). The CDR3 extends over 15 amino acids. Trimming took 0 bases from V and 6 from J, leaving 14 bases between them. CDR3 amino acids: CASSLVLGGMDTQYF. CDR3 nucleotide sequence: TGTGCCAGCAGCTTGGTTCTGGGGGGTATGGATACGCAGTATTTT.

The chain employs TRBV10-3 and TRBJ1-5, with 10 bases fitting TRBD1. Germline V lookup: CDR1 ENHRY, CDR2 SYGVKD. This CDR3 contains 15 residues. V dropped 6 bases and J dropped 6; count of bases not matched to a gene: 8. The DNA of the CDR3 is TGTGCCATCAGCCGGGGACAGGGGTTGAGTCAGCCCCAGCATTTT. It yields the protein CAISRGQGLSQPQHF.

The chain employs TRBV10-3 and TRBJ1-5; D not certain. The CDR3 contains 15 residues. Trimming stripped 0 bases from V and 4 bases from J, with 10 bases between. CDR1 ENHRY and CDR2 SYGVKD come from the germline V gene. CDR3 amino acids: CAISESGGENQPQHF. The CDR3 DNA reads TGTGCCATCAGTGAGTCAGGTGGGGAGAATCAGCCCCAGCATTTT.

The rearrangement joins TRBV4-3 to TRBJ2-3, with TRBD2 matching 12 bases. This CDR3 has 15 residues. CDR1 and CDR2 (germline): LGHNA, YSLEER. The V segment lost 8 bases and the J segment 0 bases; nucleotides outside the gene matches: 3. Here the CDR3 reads CASGLAGPSTDTQYF. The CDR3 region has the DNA TGCGCCAGCGGACTAGCGGGGCCCAGCACAGATACGCAGTATTTT.

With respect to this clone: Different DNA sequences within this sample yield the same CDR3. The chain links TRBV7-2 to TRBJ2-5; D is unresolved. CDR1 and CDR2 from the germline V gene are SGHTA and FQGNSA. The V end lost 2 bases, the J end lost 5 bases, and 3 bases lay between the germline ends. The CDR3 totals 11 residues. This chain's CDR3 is CASSLSETQYF. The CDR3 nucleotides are TGTGCCAGCAGCTTATCGGAGACCCAGTACTTC.

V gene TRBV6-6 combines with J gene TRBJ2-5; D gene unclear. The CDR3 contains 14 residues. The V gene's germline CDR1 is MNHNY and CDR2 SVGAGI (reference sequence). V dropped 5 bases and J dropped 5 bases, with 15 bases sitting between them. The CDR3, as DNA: TGTGCCAGCAGTCAAGGACGGATCTCGGAGACCCAGTACTTC. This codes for CASSQGRISETQYF.

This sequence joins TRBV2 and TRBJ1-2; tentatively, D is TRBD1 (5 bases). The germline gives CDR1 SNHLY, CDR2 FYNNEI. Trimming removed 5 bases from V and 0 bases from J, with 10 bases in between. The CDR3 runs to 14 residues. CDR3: CASSRDRTNYGYTF. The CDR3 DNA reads TGTGCCAGCAGTCGGGACCGTACTAACTATGGCTACACCTTC.

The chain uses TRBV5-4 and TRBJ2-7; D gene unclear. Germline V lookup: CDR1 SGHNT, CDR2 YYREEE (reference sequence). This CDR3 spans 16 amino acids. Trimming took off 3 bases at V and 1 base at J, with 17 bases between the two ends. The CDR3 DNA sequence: TGTGCCAGCAGCTCGCCCTTCCAAGGGAATTCCTACGAGCAGTACTTC. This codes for CASSSPFQGNSYEQYF.

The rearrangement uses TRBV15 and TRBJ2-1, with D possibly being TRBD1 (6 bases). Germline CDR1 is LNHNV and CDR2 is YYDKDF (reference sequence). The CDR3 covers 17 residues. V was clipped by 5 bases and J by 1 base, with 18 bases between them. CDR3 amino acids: CATSSGDRGWSYNEQFF. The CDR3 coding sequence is TGTGCCACCAGCTCAGGGGATCGGGGTTGGTCCTACAATGAGCAGTTCTTC. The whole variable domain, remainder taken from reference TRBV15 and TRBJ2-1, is DAMVIQNPRYQVTQFGKPVTLSCSQTLNHNVMYWYQQKSSQAPKLLFHYYDKDFNNEADTPDNFQSRRPNTSFCFLDIRSPGLGDTAMYLCATSSGDRGWSYNEQFFGPGTRLTVL.

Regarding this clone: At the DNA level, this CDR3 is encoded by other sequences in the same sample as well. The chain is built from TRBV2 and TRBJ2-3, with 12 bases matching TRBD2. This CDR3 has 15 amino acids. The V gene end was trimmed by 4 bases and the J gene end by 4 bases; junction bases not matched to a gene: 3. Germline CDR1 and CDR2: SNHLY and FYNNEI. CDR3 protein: CASSVLAGGPDTQYF. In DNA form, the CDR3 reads TGTGCCAGCAGTGTTCTAGCGGGAGGGCCAGATACGCAGTATTTT.

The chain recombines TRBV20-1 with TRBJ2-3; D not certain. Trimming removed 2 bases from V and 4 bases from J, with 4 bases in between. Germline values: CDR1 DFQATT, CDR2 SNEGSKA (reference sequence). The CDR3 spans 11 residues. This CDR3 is CSARTADTQYF. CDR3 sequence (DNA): TGCAGTGCTAGAACAGCAGATACGCAGTATTTT.

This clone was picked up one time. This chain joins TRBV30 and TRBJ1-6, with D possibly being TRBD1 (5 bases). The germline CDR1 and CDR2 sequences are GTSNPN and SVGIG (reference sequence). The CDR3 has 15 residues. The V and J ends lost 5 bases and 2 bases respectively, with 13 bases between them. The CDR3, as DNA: TGTGCCTGGGGACCCGGGGCCGCCTATAATTCACCCCTCCACTTT. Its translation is CAWGPGAAYNSPLHF. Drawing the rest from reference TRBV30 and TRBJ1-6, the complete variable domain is SQTIHQWPATLVQPVGSPLSLECTVEGTSNPNLYWYRQAAGRGLQLLFYSVGIGQISSEVPQNLSASRPQDRQFILSSKKLLLSDSGFYLCAWGPGAAYNSPLHFGNGTRLTVT.

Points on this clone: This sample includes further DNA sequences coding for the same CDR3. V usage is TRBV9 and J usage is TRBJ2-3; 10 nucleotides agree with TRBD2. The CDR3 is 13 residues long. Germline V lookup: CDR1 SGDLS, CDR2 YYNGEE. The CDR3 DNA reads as TGTGCTTCAGCGGGAGGGCCAACAGATACGCAGTATTTT. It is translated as CASAGGPTDTQYF.

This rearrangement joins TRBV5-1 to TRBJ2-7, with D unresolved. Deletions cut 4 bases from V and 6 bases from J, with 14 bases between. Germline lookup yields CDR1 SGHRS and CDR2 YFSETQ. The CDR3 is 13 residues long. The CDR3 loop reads CASSPGLLSEQYF. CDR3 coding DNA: TGCGCCAGCAGCCCCGGGCTCCTGAGCGAGCAGTACTTC.

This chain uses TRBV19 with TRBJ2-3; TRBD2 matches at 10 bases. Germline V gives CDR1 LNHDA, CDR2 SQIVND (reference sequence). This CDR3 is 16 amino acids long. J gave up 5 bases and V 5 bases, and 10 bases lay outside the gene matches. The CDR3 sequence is CASSPGTSVAGDTQYF. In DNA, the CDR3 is TGTGCCAGTAGTCCCGGGACTAGCGTAGCAGGAGATACGCAGTATTTT.